This TCR beta chain was retrieved from a study of monozygotic twins with inflammatory bowel disease. Whole blood, unsorted for T cells, was the source of total RNA. In germline, CDR1 is SGHTA, CDR2 FQGNSA. This CDR3 region has 14 residues. Addition of UMIs with a 6-nucleotide sample barcode was achieved by template switching. TCRdb reprocessed the 5' RACE reads and keeps a single row for each CDR3 protein, giving no DNA. This listing includes 300,000 to 350,000 distinct CDR3 sequences. This sequence joins TRBV7-2 and TRBJ2-5; TCRdb indicates TRBD2, and absent DNA this call remains unverified. The sample taken for sequencing was blood. The clonotype comes from a human donor with ulcerative colitis or Crohn's disease, or a healthy co-twin of an affected twin (not recorded which). The chain's CDR3 is CASSRPAVVGTQYF.